This passage covers 14 T cell receptor beta chains from one sample sequenced in a study of OX40 agonist ivuxolimab in advanced cancers. This table comes from immunoSEQ multiplex PCR, and its TCRdb copy is limited to in-frame clones, with some not included. The table shows around 20,000 clones, with roughly 86% occurring only once. Sample: CD4+ or CD8+ T cells sorted from blood, taken in a trial of the OX40 agonist ivuxolimab. The receptors shown here come from an adult with an advanced solid tumor such as melanoma, head and neck, liver or kidney cancer.

The chain links TRBV27 to TRBJ2-7; a weak D match, TRBD2 (5 bases). Germline V lookup: CDR1 MNHEY, CDR2 SMNVEV (reference sequence). There are 13 residues in the CDR3. The V end lost 4 bases, the J end lost 2 bases, and 9 bases lay between the germline ends. The CDR3 loop is CASSYLGAYEQYF. As DNA, the CDR3 is TGTGCCAGCAGTTACCTGGGAGCCTACGAGCAGTACTTC.

The chain couples TRBV29-1 to TRBJ2-7, with TRBD1 identical over 8 bases. The CDR3 runs 15 residues. V was pared by 6 bases and J by 0 bases, with 10 bases of the junction left unmatched. The V gene's germline CDR1 is SQVTM and CDR2 ANQGSEA. CDR3 nucleotides: TGCAGCGTCGAATACCCCGGACAGGGCTCCTACGAGCAGTACTTC. Translation gives CSVEYPGQGSYEQYF.

CDR3: CASSPDWASYEQYF. CDR3 sequence (DNA): TGTGCCAGCAGCCCAGACTGGGCCTCCTACGAGCAGTACTTC. V is TRBV7-6 and J is TRBJ2-7; D gene ambiguous. Germline CDR1 SGHVS, CDR2 FNYEAQ. V dropped 5 bases and J dropped 0 bases, with 11 bases sitting between them. CDR3 length: 14 residues.

The chain uses TRBV30 and TRBJ2-5, with D perhaps TRBD2 (6 bases). CDR1 is GTSNPN and CDR2 is SVGIG in the germline V gene (reference sequence). Trimming left V 1 base short and J 2 bases short, with 14 bases between. This CDR3 region has 15 residues. In DNA form, the CDR3 reads TGTGCCTGGAGTGGATCCGTTAGCGGACAAGAGACCCAGTACTTC. Translation gives CAWSGSVSGQETQYF.

This chain links TRBV6-1 with TRBJ2-7; perhaps D is TRBD1 or TRBD2 (5 bases each). Germline loops: CDR1 MNHNS, CDR2 SASEGT. The V gene lost 2 bases and the J gene lost 6 bases, with 14 bases spanning the gap. The CDR3 totals 14 residues. Written as DNA, the CDR3 is TGTGCCAGCAGTGAACTGGGGGTGGGACGCGAGCAGTACTTC. Encoded protein: CASSELGVGREQYF.

The V and J genes are TRBV6-6 and TRBJ2-1; D might be TRBD1 (6 bases). Germline assignment: CDR1 MNHNY and CDR2 SVGAGI (reference sequence). CDR3 size: 14 residues. Trimming cost V 8 bases and J 5 bases, with 16 bases left between them. The chain's CDR3 is CASAYVGANNEQFF. DNA for the CDR3: TGTGCCAGCGCCTACGTGGGGGCGAACAATGAGCAGTTCTTC.

The J gene is TRBJ2-7, the V gene TRBV19; 7 bases agree with TRBD2. CDR1 and CDR2 from the germline V gene are LNHDA and SQIVND (reference sequence). V lost 3 bases to trimming and J lost 2 bases; unmatched junction nucleotides: 4. The CDR3 is 14 residues long. The DNA of the CDR3 is TGTGCCAGTAGTATTGGTCGGGGGGCCTACGAGCAGTACTTC. Translation: CASSIGRGAYEQYF.

The V and J genes are TRBV9 and TRBJ1-1; unclear D gene. CDR3 length equals 13 residues. V was clipped by 0 bases and J by 1 base, with 4 bases between them. CDR1 SGDLS and CDR2 YYNGEE come from the germline V gene. CDR3 residues: CASSVGRNTEAFF. The CDR3 nucleotides read TGTGCCAGCAGCGTAGGGCGGAACACTGAAGCTTTCTTT.

This rearrangement joins TRBV7-9 to TRBJ1-1, with D unresolved. Trimming pared 6 bases from V and 10 bases from J, leaving 3 bases between. Germline loops: CDR1 SEHNR, CDR2 FQNEAQ (reference sequence). The CDR3 has 8 residues. The CDR3 loop reads CASRAAFF. The CDR3 coding sequence is TGTGCCAGCAGAGCAGCTTTCTTT.

The table lists this clone with a few counts. V gene TRBV28 combines with J gene TRBJ1-1; TRBD1 matches at 8 bases. Trimming cost V 5 bases and J 2 bases; bases outside gene matches: 7. CDR3 length: 15 residues. Germline CDR1 MDHEN, CDR2 SYDVKM. CDR3 amino acids: CASSPLDRENTEAFF. CDR3 DNA: TGTGCCAGCAGTCCATTGGACAGGGAAAACACTGAAGCTTTCTTT. The full variable domain, in which reference TRBV28 and TRBJ1-1 provide the parts outside the CDR3, is DVKVTQSSRYLVKRTGEKVFLECVQDMDHENMFWYRQDPGLGLRLIYFSYDVKMKEKGDIPEGYSVSREKKERFSLILESASTNQTSMYLCASSPLDRENTEAFFGQGTRLTVV.

This sequence joins TRBV4-1 and TRBJ1-2; no definite D call. The V gene's germline CDR1 is MGHRA and CDR2 YSYEKL. The CDR3 has 14 amino acids. The V end lost 3 bases, the J end lost 6 bases, and 14 bases lay between the germline ends. CDR3 region: CASSHFAPKDGYTF. CDR3 in DNA: TGCGCCAGCAGCCATTTCGCCCCGAAGGATGGCTACACCTTC.

This chain joins TRBV7-3 and TRBJ2-1, with 8 bases that match TRBD2. Germline V CDR1 and CDR2: SGHTA, FQGTGA. The CDR3 runs to 13 residues. The V gene end was trimmed by 4 bases and the J gene end by 6 bases; junction bases not matched to a gene: 2. In DNA, the CDR3 is TGTGCCAGCAGCTCCGGGGGGGCCAATGAGCAGTTCTTC. Residues: CASSSGGANEQFF.

This sequence joins TRBV19 and TRBJ2-3; tentatively, D is TRBD2 (6 bases). This CDR3 region has 15 residues. The germline V gene has CDR1 LNHDA and CDR2 SQIVND (reference sequence). Trimming took 5 bases from V and 2 from J, leaving 14 bases between them. The CDR3 bases are TGTGCCAGTAGTTCGTATGGGGGGAACACAGATACGCAGTATTTT. This translates into CASSSYGGNTDTQYF.

This sequence joins TRBV13 and TRBJ2-1; 7 bases map to TRBD2. The length of the CDR3 is 15 residues. The germline CDR1 and CDR2 sequences are PRHDT and FYEKMQ (reference sequence). J gave up 0 bases and V 5 bases, and 4 bases lay outside the gene matches. CDR3 amino acids: CASSVTSVSYNEQFF. The CDR3 nucleotides are TGTGCCAGCAGCGTCACTAGCGTCTCCTACAATGAGCAGTTCTTC.